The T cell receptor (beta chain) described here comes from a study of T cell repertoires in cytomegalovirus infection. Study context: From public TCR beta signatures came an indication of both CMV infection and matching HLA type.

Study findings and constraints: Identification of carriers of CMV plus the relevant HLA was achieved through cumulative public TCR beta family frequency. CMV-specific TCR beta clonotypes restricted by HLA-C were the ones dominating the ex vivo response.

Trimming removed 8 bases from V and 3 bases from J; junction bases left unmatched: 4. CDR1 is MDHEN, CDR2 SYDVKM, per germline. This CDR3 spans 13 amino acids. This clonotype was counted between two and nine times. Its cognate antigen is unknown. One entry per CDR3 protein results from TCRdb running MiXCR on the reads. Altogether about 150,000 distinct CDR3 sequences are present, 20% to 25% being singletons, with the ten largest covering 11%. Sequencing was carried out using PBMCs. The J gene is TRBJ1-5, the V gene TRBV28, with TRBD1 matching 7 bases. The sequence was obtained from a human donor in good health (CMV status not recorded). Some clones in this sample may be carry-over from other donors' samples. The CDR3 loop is CASFGTDNQPQHF. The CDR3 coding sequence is TGTGCCAGCTTTGGGACAGACAATCAGCCCCAGCATTTT.